The 28 T cell receptor beta chains given below trace back to one sample, sequenced in a study of CD8 T cells in cerebrospinal fluid in Alzheimer's disease (dated by TCRdb to 2019 to 2021). The library relied on 10x single-cell sequencing. TCRdb records NextSeq 550 as the sequencer. The reads went through TCRdb reprocessing, and each CDR3 protein sequence gets one entry with no DNA. The table of this sample itemizes 1,300 to 1,500 distinct CDR3 sequences. The ten top clones hold around 5% of the sample. What was sequenced was cerebrospinal fluid. Source of these receptors: a human donor with Alzheimer's disease.

The V and J genes are TRBV11-2 and TRBJ1-2; with no DNA, the TCRdb D assignment of TRBD1 cannot be verified. This CDR3 comprises 13 residues. Germline V gene lookup returns CDR1 SGHAT and CDR2 FQNNGV. The CDR3 is CASTWQGAYGYTF. The whole variable domain, remainder taken from reference TRBV11-2 and TRBJ1-2, is EAGVAQSPRYKIIEKRQSVAFWCNPISGHATLYWYQQILGQGPKLLIQFQNNGVVDDSQLPKDRFSAERLKGVDSTLKIQPAKLEDSAVYLCASTWQGAYGYTFGSGTRLTVV.

In terms of frequency, this clonotype is medium-sized (0.01 to 0.1%). The chain couples TRBV6-1 to TRBJ1-1. Germline CDR1 and CDR2: MNHNS and SASEGT. CDR3 length: 12 amino acids. The CDR3 spells CASSEQYTEAFF.

Measured by frequency, this clonotype is medium-sized. V is TRBV5-4 and J is TRBJ2-2; checking the TCRdb D call of TRBD1 is not possible without DNA. The CDR3 covers 14 residues. Germline assignment: CDR1 SGHNT and CDR2 YYREEE (reference sequence). The CDR3 sequence is CASRSGQNTGELFF.

This chain links TRBV20-1 with TRBJ1-4. Germline V lookup: CDR1 DFQATT, CDR2 SNEGSKA (reference sequence). The CDR3 loop spans 12 amino acids. CDR3 loop: CSAGNFNEKLFF.

The rearrangement links TRBV19 to TRBJ2-7; TCRdb's D call of TRBD2 is untestable without DNA. CDR1 is LNHDA, CDR2 SQIVND, per germline (reference sequence). The CDR3 extends over 14 amino acids. The CDR3 here is CASSIVEGSYEQYF. The full variable domain, completed using reference TRBV19 and TRBJ2-7, is DGGITQSPKYLFRKEGQNVTLSCEQNLNHDAMYWYRQDPGQGLRLIYYSQIVNDFQKGDIAEGYSVSREKKESFPLTVTSAQKNPTAFYLCASSIVEGSYEQYFGPGTRLTVT.

Considering frequency, this clonotype is medium-sized. The chain is built from TRBV12-5 and TRBJ1-3; TCRdb lists TRBD1, though no DNA is available to test this call. Per germline, CDR1 LGHNT and CDR2 FRNRAP. The CDR3 consists of 20 residues. The CDR3 spells CASGLVTKLRQDSSGNTIYF.

This clonotype is called medium-sized based on its frequency. This rearrangement joins TRBV20-1 to TRBJ1-6. The V gene's germline CDR1 is DFQATT and CDR2 SNEGSKA (reference sequence). The CDR3 runs 15 residues. The CDR3 loop reads CSATLPSSYNSPLHF.

In terms of frequency, this clonotype is medium-sized. This chain joins TRBV9 and TRBJ2-7; TCRdb gives TRBD1 as the D gene, but with no DNA this cannot be confirmed. Germline V gene lookup returns CDR1 SGDLS and CDR2 YYNGEE. The CDR3 contains 13 residues. The CDR3 is CASSPGFPYEQYF.

Its frequency marks this clonotype as medium-sized. The V and J genes are TRBV10-3 and TRBJ2-7; TCRdb picks TRBD1, but there is no DNA to check that call. The CDR3 contains 14 residues. Germline V lookup: CDR1 ENHRY, CDR2 SYGVKD. The CDR3 is CAISRGQHSYEQYF.

This clonotype counts as medium-sized (0.01 to 0.1%) by frequency. The chain is built from TRBV20-1 and TRBJ2-7; TCRdb reports TRBD2, a call that lacks DNA to check it against. The CDR3 length is 15 residues. Germline V gives CDR1 DFQATT, CDR2 SNEGSKA (reference sequence). The CDR3 sequence: CSARDLNRPSNEQYF.

This clonotype is identified as medium-sized (0.01 to 0.1%) from frequency. The V gene is TRBV14, the J gene TRBJ2-7. Per germline, CDR1 SGHDN and CDR2 FVKESK. CDR3 length: 12 residues. The CDR3: CASSQGGREQYF.

Considering frequency, this clonotype is medium-sized. J is TRBJ1-1 and V is TRBV20-1; TCRdb gives TRBD1 as the D gene, but with no DNA this cannot be confirmed. Per germline, CDR1 DFQATT and CDR2 SNEGSKA (reference sequence). This CDR3 spans 14 amino acids. The CDR3 here is CTSPGQGSRTEAFF.

This clonotype is medium-sized by frequency. This sequence joins TRBV10-3 and TRBJ1-1; TCRdb selects TRBD1, and the lack of DNA leaves this call unchecked. Looked up from germline, CDR1 is ENHRY and CDR2 is SYGVKD. CDR3 length: 16 amino acids. The CDR3 sequence: CAIRGREGAADTEAFF.

This clonotype shows up as large by frequency. The chain couples TRBV20-1 to TRBJ1-2. Germline V gene sequence: CDR1 DFQATT, CDR2 SNEGSKA (reference sequence). The CDR3 contains 14 residues. The CDR3 here is CSALNPDGHYGYTF.

Considering frequency, this clonotype is medium-sized. The chain carries TRBV7-8 and TRBJ1-2; the D gene TCRdb calls, TRBD1, cannot be checked with no DNA. This CDR3 is built from 15 residues. Germline CDR1 SGHVS, CDR2 FQNEAQ. CDR3 sequence: CASSLRVTGGSGYTF.

This clonotype is labeled medium-sized (0.01 to 0.1%) based on frequency. This chain uses TRBV5-1 with TRBJ2-5. Germline V gives CDR1 SGHRS, CDR2 YFSETQ. The CDR3 sequence is 13 residues long. The CDR3 loop reads CASSLQGSETQYF.

This clonotype shows up as medium-sized (0.01 to 0.1%) by frequency. The chain joins TRBV28 to TRBJ1-2. Germline V gives CDR1 MDHEN, CDR2 SYDVKM. This CDR3 comprises 15 residues. CDR3 residues: CASSLLGGLGYGYTF.

This clonotype is identified as medium-sized from frequency. The V call is TRBV20-1, the J call TRBJ1-3; TCRdb's D gene call, TRBD1, goes unchecked for lack of DNA. The germline gives CDR1 DFQATT, CDR2 SNEGSKA (reference sequence). The CDR3 is 15 residues long. CDR3: CSARDRHRAGNTIYF.

Judged by frequency, this clonotype is medium-sized. V and J are TRBV20-1 and TRBJ1-2. CDR1 and CDR2 (germline): DFQATT, SNEGSKA (reference sequence). This CDR3 comprises 13 residues. The CDR3 sequence: CSAAEDQYGGYTF.

This clonotype counts as medium-sized by frequency. The chain joins TRBV27 to TRBJ1-1. The CDR3 extends over 17 amino acids. The germline gives CDR1 MNHEY, CDR2 SMNVEV (reference sequence). This chain's CDR3 is CASSLNSVEGTITEAFF.

By frequency, this clonotype registers medium-sized. The chain links TRBV7-2 to TRBJ1-2. Germline V gene sequence: CDR1 SGHTA, CDR2 FQGNSA. This CDR3 contains 11 residues. CDR3 protein: CASSFYGGYTF.

By frequency, this clonotype registers medium-sized. V and J are TRBV18 and TRBJ2-7; the D call of TRBD2 rests on TCRdb alone, since no DNA is present to check it. This CDR3 contains 13 residues. Germline CDR1 and CDR2: KGHSH and LQKENI. The CDR3 is CASGTAGSYEQYF.

Considering frequency, this clonotype is medium-sized. The chain has TRBV11-3 and TRBJ1-1; TCRdb gives TRBD1 as the D gene, but with no DNA this cannot be confirmed. The CDR3 consists of 15 residues. CDR1 SGHNT and CDR2 YENEEA come from the germline V gene. CDR3 amino acids: CASSPRSLQDTEAFF.

This clonotype is large (0.1 to 1%) by frequency. This chain uses TRBV5-1 with TRBJ1-6; TCRdb gives TRBD1 as the D gene, but with no DNA this cannot be confirmed. The germline V gene encodes CDR1 SGHRS and CDR2 YFSETQ. This CDR3 has 14 amino acids. The CDR3 reads CASSLQGERSPLHF.

The genes are TRBV5-5 and TRBJ2-7. This CDR3 comprises 13 residues. Germline-derived CDR1 and CDR2 are SGHKS and YYEKEE (reference sequence). This CDR3 reads CASSLDSFYEQYF.

The chain recombines TRBV5-4 with TRBJ2-2; the D call of TRBD1 rests on TCRdb alone, since no DNA is present to check it. CDR3 size: 14 residues. The germline V gene encodes CDR1 SGHNT and CDR2 YYREEE (reference sequence). The CDR3 sequence is CASSSTGNTGELFF.

This clonotype ranks as medium-sized in terms of frequency. V usage is TRBV27 and J usage is TRBJ1-1. The CDR3 covers 13 residues. Germline V CDR1 and CDR2: MNHEY, SMNVEV (reference sequence). The CDR3 loop reads CASRNDLNTEAFF.

Frequency places this clonotype as large. The rearrangement joins TRBV28 to TRBJ1-4. There are 14 residues in the CDR3. Germline values: CDR1 MDHEN, CDR2 SYDVKM. The CDR3 loop reads CASSFSDSREKLFF.